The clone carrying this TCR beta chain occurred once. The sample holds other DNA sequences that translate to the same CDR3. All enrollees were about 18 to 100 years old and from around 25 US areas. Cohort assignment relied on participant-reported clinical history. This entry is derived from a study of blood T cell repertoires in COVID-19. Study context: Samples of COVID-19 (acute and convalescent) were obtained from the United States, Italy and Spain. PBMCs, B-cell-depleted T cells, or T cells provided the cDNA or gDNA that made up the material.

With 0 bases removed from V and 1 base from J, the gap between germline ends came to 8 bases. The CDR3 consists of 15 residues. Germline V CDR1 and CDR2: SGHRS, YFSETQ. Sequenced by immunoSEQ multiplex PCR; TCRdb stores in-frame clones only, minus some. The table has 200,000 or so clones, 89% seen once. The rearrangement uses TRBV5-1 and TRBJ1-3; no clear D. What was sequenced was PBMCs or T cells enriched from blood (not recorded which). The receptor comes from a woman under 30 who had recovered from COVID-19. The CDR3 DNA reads TGCGCCAGCAGCTTGGCCGGGGTTTCTGGAAACACCATATATTTT. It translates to CASSLAGVSGNTIYF.